This T cell receptor beta chain stems from a study of blood T cell repertoires in COVID-19. On the study more broadly: The United States, Italy and Spain were the sources of the acute and convalescent COVID-19 samples. Sources were T cells, B-cell-depleted T cells, or PBMCs; the material itself was cDNA or gDNA.

The repertoire was sequenced with immunoSEQ multiplex PCR; TCRdb's copy has only in-frame clones and lacks some. The sample yields 120,000 to 150,000 clones, more than 75% seen once. CDR1 MGHRA and CDR2 YSYEKL come from the germline V gene. Trimming removed 3 bases from V and 5 bases from J; junction bases left unmatched: 11. CDR3 length equals 18 residues. The sequence derives from a human donor in a cohort sampled during active COVID-19. V gene TRBV4-1 combines with J gene TRBJ1-6, with 9 positions matching TRBD1. Sequencing was done on a sample of peripheral blood. The CDR3 DNA reads TGCGCCAGCAGCCATGCCCGGACAGGGGATTTAAATAATTCACCCCTCCACTTT. Its protein is CASSHARTGDLNNSPLHF.